This T cell receptor (beta chain) emerged from a study of CD8 T cells in ankylosing spondylitis. Whole-study results and caveats: Past studies reported some motif variants in reactive arthritis synovial fluid and blood. Among TCR beta sequences, a motif of several highly homologous variants appeared characteristic of ankylosing spondylitis blood.

It was by quantitative 5'-RACE with molecular barcodes that TCR beta libraries were made. From the 5' RACE reads, TCRdb called clonotypes with MiXCR, one entry per CDR3 protein. This sample has roughly 700,000 distinct CDR3 sequences, with roughly 19% found just once. Germline V gives CDR1 SGHDN, CDR2 FVKESK. V lost 0 bases to trimming and J lost 7 bases, with 12 bases between them. CDR3 length: 15 amino acids. Remarks on this clonotype: What it recognizes is unknown.

V is TRBV14 and J is TRBJ1-4; perhaps TRBD1 as D (6 bases). The sequence derives from a male donor with ankylosing spondylitis. The sequencing input was blood, either unsorted or a sorted T cell fraction (not recorded which). CDR3 region: CASSQEQGRREKLFF. In DNA, the CDR3 is TGTGCCAGCAGCCAAGAGCAGGGGAGGCGTGAAAAACTGTTTTTT.